This note documents a single TCR beta chain sequence. This entry is derived from a study of blood T cell repertoires in COVID-19. Overall study: The United States, Italy and Spain supplied acute and convalescent COVID-19 samples. T cells, B-cell-depleted T cells, or PBMCs provided the cDNA or gDNA that served as material.

The V gene end was trimmed by 2 bases and the J gene end by 8 bases; junction bases not matched to a gene: 8. The germline CDR1 and CDR2 sequences are KGHDR and SFDVKD. This CDR3 contains 17 residues. In the original processing: The assay estimated nucleated cells by amplifying reference gene primers. Clones were sequenced by immunoSEQ multiplex PCR, and TCRdb holds only the in-frame ones, with some missing. D and trimming come from the DNA, and the V and J calls and clone size come from that table. The top ten clones hold around 6.5% of a sample with about 170,000 clones, more than 85% of them seen once.

This sequence joins TRBV24-1 and TRBJ2-2; 12 bases match TRBD2. The source is a woman aged 80 or over in a cohort sampled during active or convalescent COVID-19. The specimen was peripheral blood. The CDR3 DNA reads TGTGCCACCAGTGATTCAAAAGGACTAGCGGGAATAGGGGAGCTGTTTTTT. Amino acid sequence: CATSDSKGLAGIGELFF.